This T cell receptor beta chain was sequenced during a study of T cell repertoires in cytomegalovirus infection. As for the study in general: TCR beta signatures that were public indicated CMV infection and matching HLA type. Study results and caveats: Cumulative public TCR beta family frequency identified CMV carriers with the relevant HLA.

There are many counts of this clonotype. Antigen unknown. The CDR3 has 11 residues. CDR1 is SEHNR, CDR2 FQNEAQ, per germline (reference sequence). Trimming cost V 9 bases and J 6 bases, with 11 bases left between them. TCRdb used MiXCR to reprocess the reads, holding one entry per CDR3 protein. The sample shows 200,000 to 250,000 distinct CDR3 sequences, around 6.6% of them seen only once. Sequencing input: PBMCs. This clonotype was obtained from a human donor in good health (CMV status not recorded). Some clones in this sample may be carry-over from other donors' samples. The chain combines TRBV7-9 with TRBJ1-2; D is uncertain. This CDR3 is CARMWTNGYTF. DNA of the CDR3: TGTGCCAGAATGTGGACGAATGGCTACACCTTC.